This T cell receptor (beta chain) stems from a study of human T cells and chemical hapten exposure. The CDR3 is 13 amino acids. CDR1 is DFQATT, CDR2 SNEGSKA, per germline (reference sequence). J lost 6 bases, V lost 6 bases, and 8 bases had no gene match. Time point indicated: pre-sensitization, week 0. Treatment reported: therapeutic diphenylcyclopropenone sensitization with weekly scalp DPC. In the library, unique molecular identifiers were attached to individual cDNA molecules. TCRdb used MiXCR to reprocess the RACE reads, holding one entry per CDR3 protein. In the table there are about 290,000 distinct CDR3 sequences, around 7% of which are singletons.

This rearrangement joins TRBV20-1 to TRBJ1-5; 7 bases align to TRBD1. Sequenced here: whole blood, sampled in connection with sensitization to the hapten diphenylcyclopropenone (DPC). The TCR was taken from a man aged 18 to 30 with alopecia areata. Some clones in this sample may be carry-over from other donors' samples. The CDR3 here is CSAGTEEGQPQHF. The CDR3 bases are TGCAGTGCCGGGACAGAAGAAGGTCAGCCCCAGCATTTT.